What follows are 14 T cell receptor beta chains derived from one specimen sequenced in a study of human T cells and chemical hapten exposure listed by TCRdb under 2021. The receptor library was made with RACE. The run used a NextSeq 500. TCRdb's own reprocessing of the public reads used fastp at Q25 and MiXCR and kept productive beta chains. Every CDR3 protein is listed once, alongside the most common genes and DNA of its rows. The sample has 120,000 or so distinct CDR3 sequences on record, approximately 12% of them singletons. Jointly, the top ten make up around 3% of the sample. The time point label corresponds to: pre-sensitization, week 0. The intended sense of this specimen's treatment or condition label: therapeutic diphenylcyclopropenone sensitization with weekly scalp DPC. This sample comprised whole blood, obtained in connection with sensitization to the hapten diphenylcyclopropenone (DPC). These receptors were taken from a woman younger than 35 with alopecia areata. Some clones in this sample may be carry-over from other donors' samples.

In this sample, this clonotype turned up a few times. CDR3 coding DNA: TGCAGTGCTGGTGGACAGGGGGCTTATGAGCAGTTCTTC. Protein: CSAGGQGAYEQFF. The chain has TRBV20-1 and TRBJ2-1; the match to TRBD1 covers 11 bases. The CDR3 covers 13 residues. Germline V gene data show CDR1 as DFQATT and CDR2 as SNEGSKA (reference sequence). J lost 8 bases, V lost 5 bases, and 5 bases had no gene match.

The table lists this clonotype with a few counts. The rearrangement links TRBV5-1 to TRBJ2-3; no clear D. Germline V gene lookup returns CDR1 SGHRS and CDR2 YFSETQ. The CDR3 runs 16 residues. V was cut by 0 bases and J by 0 bases, with 11 bases left in between. Here the CDR3 DNA reads TGCGCCAGCAGCTTGGAGGTCGGCGTGAGCACAGATACGCAGTATTTT. Protein: CASSLEVGVSTDTQYF. The full variable domain, with the rest looked up from reference TRBV5-1 and TRBJ2-3, is KAGVTQTPRYLIKTRGQQVTLSCSPISGHRSVSWYQQTPGQGLQFLFEYFSETQRNKGNFPGRFSGRQFSNSRSEMNVSTLELGDSALYLCASSLEVGVSTDTQYFGPGTRLTVL.

There are many counts of this clonotype. CDR3 nucleotides: TGCAGTGCGGGCCGGACAGGGGGCGAAGTAGATACGCAGTATTTT. It yields the protein CSAGRTGGEVDTQYF. V usage is TRBV20-1 and J usage is TRBJ2-3; 11 bases are shared with TRBD1. The CDR3 extends over 15 amino acids. From germline, CDR1 is DFQATT and CDR2 SNEGSKA (reference sequence). J gave up 5 bases and V 6 bases, and 10 bases lay outside the gene matches.

This clonotype was detected only a few times. This chain joins TRBV7-9 and TRBJ2-2; D unresolved. The CDR3 covers 13 residues. Trimming removed 3 bases at V and 6 bases at J, with 8 bases between. Germline loops: CDR1 SEHNR, CDR2 FQNEAQ (reference sequence). Written as DNA, the CDR3 is TGTGCCAGCAGCTTGACTGGGCCCGGGGAGCTGTTTTTT. Translated, it gives CASSLTGPGELFF.

The sample holds many counts of this clonotype. The chain carries TRBV25-1 and TRBJ1-3; D is unclear. The CDR3 extends over 11 amino acids. CDR1 and CDR2 (germline): MGHDK, SYGVNS. V lost 7 bases, J lost 3 bases, and 4 bases lay in between. The CDR3 sequence is CASNSGNTIYF. The DNA for the CDR3 is TGTGCCAGCAACAGTGGAAACACCATATATTTT.

This clonotype was counted at least ten times. CDR3 in DNA: TGTGCCAGCAGCTTACGGGGTTGGGGGACTGAAGCTTTCTTT. Its translation is CASSLRGWGTEAFF. The chain carries TRBV7-2 and TRBJ1-1, with a weak D call TRBD1 (5 bases). The CDR3 is 14 amino acids. V was pared by 2 bases and J by 5 bases, with 12 bases between. Per germline, CDR1 SGHTA and CDR2 FQGNSA.

This clonotype was counted a few times. The chain employs TRBV6-2 or TRBV6-3 and TRBJ2-1; 11 bases agree with TRBD2. After removal of 5 bases from V and 2 bases from J, the junction contained 5 bases not matched to a gene. The CDR3 spans 16 residues. Germline values: CDR1 MNHEY, CDR2 SVGEGT. In DNA form, the CDR3 reads TGTGCCAGCAGTCACCTGACTAGCGGGGCCTACAATGAGCAGTTCTTC. This sequence encodes CASSHLTSGAYNEQFF.

This clonotype was observed a handful of times. This chain links TRBV18 with TRBJ1-1; D is uncertain. Germline V gene lookup returns CDR1 KGHSH and CDR2 LQKENI. Trimming removed 2 bases at V and 3 bases at J, with 7 bases between. The CDR3 length is 13 residues. The CDR3: CASSPDGYTEAFF. CDR3 nucleotides: TGTGCCAGCTCACCAGATGGGTACACTGAAGCTTTCTTT.

A few counts support this clonotype. For the CDR3, the DNA is TGCAGCGTTGAAGATGGCACGTATGGCTACACCTTC. Residues: CSVEDGTYGYTF. The V gene is TRBV29-1, the J gene TRBJ1-2; D is unresolved. CDR3 size: 12 residues. Trimming stripped 0 bases from V and 5 bases from J, with 7 bases between. From germline, CDR1 is SQVTM and CDR2 ANQGSEA. Looking up the rest from reference TRBV29-1 and TRBJ1-2 gives the full variable domain: SAVISQKPSRDICQRGTSLTIQCQVDSQVTMMFWYRQQPGQSLTLIATANQGSEATYESGFVIDKFPISRPNLTFSTLTVSNMSPEDSSIYLCSVEDGTYGYTFGSGTRLTVV.

This rearrangement joins TRBV6-5 to TRBJ2-3; D remains ambiguous. Trimming shortened V by 7 bases and J by 5 bases, and 7 bases separated the two germline ends. The V gene's germline CDR1 is MNHEY and CDR2 SVGAGI. The CDR3 is made up of 11 amino acids. CDR3 bases: TGTGCCAGCATCTTAGGAGATACGCAGTATTTT. This translates into CASILGDTQYF.

This clonotype was seen ten or more times. The chain links TRBV7-2 to TRBJ1-5; no definite D call. The CDR3 has 18 residues. CDR1 and CDR2 from the germline V gene are SGHTA and FQGNSA. V lost 4 bases, J lost 2 bases, and 21 bases lay in between. CDR3 nucleotides: TGTGCCAGCAGCTCACCAGAAAAGGACCCGATGGGCAATCAGCCCCAGCATTTT. It is translated as CASSSPEKDPMGNQPQHF.

The table lists this clonotype with many counts. This chain uses TRBV14 with TRBJ1-1, with 7 bases lining up with TRBD1. The CDR3 runs to 15 residues. Trimming removed 5 bases from V and 0 bases from J; junction bases left unmatched: 6. Germline CDR1 reads SGHDN; CDR2 reads FVKESK. The CDR3 sequence is CASSNKGALNTEAFF. The CDR3 DNA is TGTGCCAGCAGCAACAAGGGGGCCTTGAACACTGAAGCTTTCTTT.

The chain has TRBV6-5 and TRBJ2-5; 7 nucleotides align to TRBD1. This CDR3 contains 15 residues. CDR1 MNHEY and CDR2 SVGAGI come from the germline V gene. With 2 bases clipped from V and 2 bases from J, the junction kept 5 bases outside the gene matches. The CDR3 region has the DNA TGTGCCAGCAGTTACGGAGACAGGGTACAAGAGACCCAGTACTTC. Protein product: CASSYGDRVQETQYF.

This chain links TRBV7-8 with TRBJ2-5, with 8 nucleotides matching TRBD1. Germline CDR1 is SGHVS and CDR2 is FQNEAQ. The CDR3 consists of 16 residues. V gave up 5 bases and J gave up 3 bases; unmatched junction bases: 11. CDR3 loop: CASSPPDRAEEETQYF. CDR3 in DNA: TGTGCCAGCAGCCCCCCGGACAGGGCGGAGGAAGAGACCCAGTACTTC.